This TCR beta chain was identified during a study of beta chain features in type 1 diabetes (dated by TCRdb to 2016 to 2019). Regarding the complete study: Patients and healthy donors did not differ in mean age, gender distribution, total cell number or subset yield. Regulatory and stem cell-like memory subsets were obtained from only 8 patients and about 8 healthy donors, while naive and central memory subsets were obtained from all 28 donors. In the study, TCRB repertoires of sorted circulating CD4+ T cell subsets from recently diagnosed type 1 diabetes patients were compared with those of matched healthy donors. A total of roughly 110 million sorted cells were examined across all samples, and the number of cells per subset was strongly correlated with RNA yield. Study-wide conclusions, independent of this receptor: Fewer insertions and more nucleotide deletions at VDJ recombination sites were observed in patients with type 1 diabetes, implying thymic rearrangement abnormalities. HLA sub-analyses involved small numbers of individuals, so any influence of HLA type on TCRB rearrangement remained unresolved. In all four CD4+ subsets, TCRB CDR3 length was moderately but significantly shorter in type 1 diabetes patients. PCR might favor shorter templates, but patient and control samples were amplified and corrected together, so any skew would affect both groups equally. Because cDNA rather than genomic DNA was sequenced, highly expressing activated cells could have been over-represented, although no difference in activation and CD3 levels was found between groups. Naive, central memory and regulatory TCRB repertoires appeared to be more alike among patients than among healthy donors.

The entire isolated RNA was reverse transcribed using the High Capacity cDNA Reverse Transcription Kit, and thus expressed TCRB transcripts were sequenced. Naive, central memory and regulatory T cell samples underwent deep immunoSEQ sequencing, averaging approximately 3.5 million total reads per sample. Sorted cells were lysed in RLT buffer, and RNA was extracted using DNase-treated RNeasy Micro or Mini kits according to cell number. To prevent cross-contamination, each cell subset was processed individually, whereas patient and healthy donor samples were processed jointly. TCRB sequences were amplified from cDNA with the immunoSEQ multiplex PCR, producing 87-bp fragments spanning the CDR3 region. Sequencing of the amplicons was done on the Illumina HiSeq platform. In the authors' own workflow: PCR bias was computationally corrected using synthetic template baselines, reads within Hamming distance 2 were collapsed, and singletons that could not be merged were discarded. Reads were aligned to IMGT to assign V, D and J genes, CDR3 length, and insertions or deletions at six rearrangement sites. Within each subset, clonotype counts were normalized to the number of sorted cells before true diversity and Gini coefficients were calculated with the tcR R package. The overlap coefficient, calculated on TCRB nucleotide sequences, was used to quantify repertoire sharing. Out-of-frame TCRB sequences from naive cells were analyzed to stand in for the pre-selection repertoire. The table was pulled from immuneACCESS by TCRdb, which kept in-frame rearrangements only. Such tables lose some clones; where checked, under half of the loss comes from unresolved V genes, and the rest has no known cause. V, J and clone size are taken as reported in that table, and D and trimming were inferred from the DNA itself. The sample profile shows 900,000 or so clones; around a sixth of them were found once. 0.02% to 0.03% of the sample is in the top ten clones.

For CDR1 and CDR2, the germline V gene (reference sequence) lists SEHNR and FQNEAQ. At the junction V is shortened by 5 bases and J by 8 bases, with 22 bases in between. The CDR3 runs 16 residues from the cysteine to the phenylalanine. The only DNA kept is the CDR3, 48 bases in frame from the first base. The table lists this clone with a few counts. Its target antigen remains unknown. No base quality values were provided; no much bigger clone lies one nucleotide off. From each donor, a single peripheral blood sample of about 116 mL on average was drawn into heparinised tubes. A BD FACSAria II and a panel including CD45RO, CCR7, CD25, CD127, CD95 and CD27 were used to sort naive, central memory, regulatory and stem cell-like memory CD4+ T cells. A purity above 98% was achieved for all sorted populations. PBMCs were isolated right away by Lymphoprep density gradient centrifugation and were stained directly, without culture. To minimize batch effects, samples were stained and sorted in pairs, one healthy donor with one patient per experiment.

The origin of this receptor is a woman between 18 and 29 years old in good health. Material for sequencing was naive CD4+ T cells from blood. The sample's cell subset or site label, decoded: true naive CD4+ T cells. The chain links TRBV7-9 with TRBJ2-1, with the D call tentatively TRBD1 or TRBD2, each fitting 5 bases. The DNA sequence reads TGTGCCAGCAGCCCCTCCGGCGAGGGGATGGGACATGAGCAGTTCTTC. This encodes CASSPSGEGMGHEQFF. Reference TRBV7-9 and TRBJ2-1 genes cover what lies past the CDR3, so the full variable domain is DTGVSQNPRHKITKRGQNVTFRCDPISEHNRLYWYRQTLGQGPEFLTYFQNEAQLEKSRLLSDRFSAERPKGSFSTLEIQRTEQGDSAMYLCASSPSGEGMGHEQFFGPGTRLTVL.